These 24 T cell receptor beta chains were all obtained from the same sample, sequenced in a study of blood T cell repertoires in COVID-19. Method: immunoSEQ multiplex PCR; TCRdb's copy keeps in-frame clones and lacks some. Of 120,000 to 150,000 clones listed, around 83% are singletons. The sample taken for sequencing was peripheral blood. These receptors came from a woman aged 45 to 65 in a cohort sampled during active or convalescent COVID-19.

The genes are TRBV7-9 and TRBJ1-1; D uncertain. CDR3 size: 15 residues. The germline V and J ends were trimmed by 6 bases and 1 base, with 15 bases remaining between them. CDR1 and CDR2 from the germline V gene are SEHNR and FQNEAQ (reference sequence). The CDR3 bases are TGTGCCAGCAGTCCGAGCACCGGGAGGAACACTGAAGCTTTCTTT. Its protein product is CASSPSTGRNTEAFF.

The CDR3 DNA sequence: TGCGCCAGCAGCCAAGAGTCACAGGGGGCCTCACCCCTCCACTTT. Amino acid sequence: CASSQESQGASPLHF. The chain recombines TRBV4-3 with TRBJ1-6; 9 bases are a match to TRBD1. The V gene end was trimmed by 0 bases and the J gene end by 10 bases; junction bases not matched to a gene: 4. This CDR3 has 15 amino acids. The germline CDR1 and CDR2 sequences are LGHNA and YSLEER.

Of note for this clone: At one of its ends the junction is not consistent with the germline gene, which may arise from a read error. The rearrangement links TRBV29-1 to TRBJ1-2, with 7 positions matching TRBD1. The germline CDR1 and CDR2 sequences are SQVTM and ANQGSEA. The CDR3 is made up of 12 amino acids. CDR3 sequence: CSLDRANYGYTF. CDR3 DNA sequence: TGCAGCCTTGACAGGGCGAACTATGGCTACACCTTC.

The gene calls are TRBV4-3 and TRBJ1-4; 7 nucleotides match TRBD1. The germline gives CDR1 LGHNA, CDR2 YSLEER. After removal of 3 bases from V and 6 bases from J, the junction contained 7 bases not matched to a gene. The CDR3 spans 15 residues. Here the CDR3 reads CASSQGQTSYEKLFF. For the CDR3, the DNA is TGCGCCAGCAGCCAGGGACAGACTTCTTATGAAAAACTGTTTTTT.

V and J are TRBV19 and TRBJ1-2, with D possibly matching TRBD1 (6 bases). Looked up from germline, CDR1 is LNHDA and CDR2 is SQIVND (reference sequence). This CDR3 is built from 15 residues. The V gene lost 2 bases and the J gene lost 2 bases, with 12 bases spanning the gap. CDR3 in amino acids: CASSITQGFNYGYTF. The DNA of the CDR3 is TGTGCCAGTAGTATAACACAGGGATTCAACTATGGCTACACCTTC.

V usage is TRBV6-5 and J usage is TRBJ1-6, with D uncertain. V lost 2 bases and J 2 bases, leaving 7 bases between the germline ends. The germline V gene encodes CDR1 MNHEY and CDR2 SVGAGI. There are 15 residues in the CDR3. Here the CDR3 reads CASSYTRAYNSPLHF. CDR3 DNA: TGTGCCAGCAGTTACACGAGGGCCTATAATTCACCCCTCCACTTT.

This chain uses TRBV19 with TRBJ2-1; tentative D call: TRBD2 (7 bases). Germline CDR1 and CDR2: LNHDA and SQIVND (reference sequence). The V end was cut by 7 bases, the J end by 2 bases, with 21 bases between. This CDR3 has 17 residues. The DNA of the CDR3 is TGTGCCAGTACGCCCGGGGGGCCTTTGAGACCCTACAATGAGCAGTTCTTC. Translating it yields CASTPGGPLRPYNEQFF.

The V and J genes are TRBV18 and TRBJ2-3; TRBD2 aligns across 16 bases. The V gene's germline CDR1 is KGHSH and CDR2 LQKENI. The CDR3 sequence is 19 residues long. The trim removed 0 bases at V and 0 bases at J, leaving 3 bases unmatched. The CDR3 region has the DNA TGTGCCAGCTCACCACCGGGACTAGCGGGGGGGCGTAGCACAGATACGCAGTATTTT. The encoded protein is CASSPPGLAGGRSTDTQYF.

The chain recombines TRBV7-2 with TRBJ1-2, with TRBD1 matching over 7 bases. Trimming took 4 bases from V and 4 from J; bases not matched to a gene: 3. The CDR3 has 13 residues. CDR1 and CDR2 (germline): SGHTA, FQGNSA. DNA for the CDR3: TGTGCCAGCAGCTCGACAGGGAGCTATGGCTACACCTTC. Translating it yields CASSSTGSYGYTF.

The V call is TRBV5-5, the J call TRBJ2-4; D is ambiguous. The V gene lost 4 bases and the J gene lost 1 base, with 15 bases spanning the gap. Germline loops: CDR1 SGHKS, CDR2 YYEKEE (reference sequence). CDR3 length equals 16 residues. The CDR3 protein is CASSPAESAAKNIQYF. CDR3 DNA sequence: TGTGCCAGCAGCCCGGCGGAGTCCGCGGCCAAAAACATTCAGTACTTC. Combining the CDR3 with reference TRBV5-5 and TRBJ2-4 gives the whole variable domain DAGVTQSPTHLIKTRGQQVTLRCSPISGHKSVSWYQQVLGQGPQFIFQYYEKEERGRGNFPDRFSARQFPNYSSELNVNALLLGDSALYLCASSPAESAAKNIQYFGAGTRLSVL.

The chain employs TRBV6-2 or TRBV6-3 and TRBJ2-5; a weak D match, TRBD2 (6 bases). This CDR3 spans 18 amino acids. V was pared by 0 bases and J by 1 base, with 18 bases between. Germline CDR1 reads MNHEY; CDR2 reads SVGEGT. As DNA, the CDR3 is TGTGCCAGCAGTTACTCGTCGACGCCCACGGGGGTCCAAGAGACCCAGTACTTC. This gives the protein CASSYSSTPTGVQETQYF.

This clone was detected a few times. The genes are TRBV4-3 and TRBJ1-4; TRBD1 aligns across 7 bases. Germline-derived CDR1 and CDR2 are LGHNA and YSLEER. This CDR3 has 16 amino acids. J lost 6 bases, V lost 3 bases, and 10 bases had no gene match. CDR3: CASSHPRTGVDEKLFF. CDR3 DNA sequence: TGCGCCAGCAGCCATCCCCGTACAGGGGTGGATGAAAAACTGTTTTTT.

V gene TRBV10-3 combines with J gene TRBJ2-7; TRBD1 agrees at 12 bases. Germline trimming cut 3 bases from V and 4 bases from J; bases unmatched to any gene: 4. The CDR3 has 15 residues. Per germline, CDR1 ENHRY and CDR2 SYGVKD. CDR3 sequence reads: CAISDVGQGAYEQYF. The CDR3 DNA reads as TGTGCCATCAGTGATGTGGGACAGGGGGCTTACGAGCAGTACTTC.

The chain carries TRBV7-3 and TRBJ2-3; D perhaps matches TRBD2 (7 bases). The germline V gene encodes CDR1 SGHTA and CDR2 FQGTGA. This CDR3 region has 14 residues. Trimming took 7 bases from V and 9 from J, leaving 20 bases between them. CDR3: CASTPAGAGGTQYF. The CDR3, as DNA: TGTGCCAGCACCCCGGCGGGGGCTGGGGGAACGCAGTATTTT.

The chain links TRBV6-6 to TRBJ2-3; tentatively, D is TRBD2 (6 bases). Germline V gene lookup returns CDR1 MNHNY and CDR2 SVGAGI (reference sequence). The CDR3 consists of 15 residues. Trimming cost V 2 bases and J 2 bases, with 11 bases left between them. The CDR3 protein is CASSYGSGFTDTQYF. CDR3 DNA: TGTGCCAGCAGTTACGGGAGCGGGTTCACAGATACGCAGTATTTT.

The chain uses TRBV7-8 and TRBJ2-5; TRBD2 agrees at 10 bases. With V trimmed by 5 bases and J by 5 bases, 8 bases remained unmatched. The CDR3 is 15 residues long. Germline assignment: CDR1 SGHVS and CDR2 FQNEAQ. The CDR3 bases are TGTGCCAGCAGCAGAAGCGGGGGGGCCGGGGAGACCCAGTACTTC. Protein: CASSRSGGAGETQYF.

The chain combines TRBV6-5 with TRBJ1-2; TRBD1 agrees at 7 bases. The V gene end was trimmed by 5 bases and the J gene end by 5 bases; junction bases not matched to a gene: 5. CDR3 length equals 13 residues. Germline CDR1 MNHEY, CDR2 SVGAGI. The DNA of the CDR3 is TGTGCCAGCAGTATCGGGACAGAGTATGGCTACACCTTC. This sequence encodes CASSIGTEYGYTF.

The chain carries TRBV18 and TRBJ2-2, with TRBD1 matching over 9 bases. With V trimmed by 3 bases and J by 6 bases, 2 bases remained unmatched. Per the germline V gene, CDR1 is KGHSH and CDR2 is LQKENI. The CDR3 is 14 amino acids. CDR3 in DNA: TGTGCCAGCTCACCCCGACAGGGGGCCGGGGAGCTGTTTTTT. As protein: CASSPRQGAGELFF.

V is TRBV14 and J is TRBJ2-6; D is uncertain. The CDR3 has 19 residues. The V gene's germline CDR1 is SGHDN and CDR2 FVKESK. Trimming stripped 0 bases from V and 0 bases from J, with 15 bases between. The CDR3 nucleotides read TGTGCCAGCAGCCAAGAGGCCCAGGTTCTTCTCTCTGGGGCCAACGTCCTGACTTTC. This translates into CASSQEAQVLLSGANVLTF.

In DNA, the CDR3 is TGCGCCAGCAGCCAACCAGGGGAATTGTGGTACGAGCAGTACTTC. Translation gives CASSQPGELWYEQYF. This chain joins TRBV4-1 and TRBJ2-7, with D maybe TRBD1 (6 bases). The CDR3 covers 15 residues. Germline V gene data show CDR1 as MGHRA and CDR2 as YSYEKL. The V end lost 2 bases, the J end lost 4 bases, and 15 bases lay between the germline ends.

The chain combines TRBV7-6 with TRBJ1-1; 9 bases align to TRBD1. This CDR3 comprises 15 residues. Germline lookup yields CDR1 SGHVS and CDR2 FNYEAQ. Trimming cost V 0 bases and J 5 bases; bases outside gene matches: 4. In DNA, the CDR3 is TGTGCCAGCAGCTTAGCTCCGGGACAGGGAACTGAAGCTTTCTTT. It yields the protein CASSLAPGQGTEAFF.

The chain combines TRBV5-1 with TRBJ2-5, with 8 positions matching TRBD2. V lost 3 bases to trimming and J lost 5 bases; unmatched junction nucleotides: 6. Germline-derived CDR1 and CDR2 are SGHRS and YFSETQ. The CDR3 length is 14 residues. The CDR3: CASSSGTRPETQYF. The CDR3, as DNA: TGCGCCAGCAGCTCCGGGACTAGGCCTGAGACCCAGTACTTC.

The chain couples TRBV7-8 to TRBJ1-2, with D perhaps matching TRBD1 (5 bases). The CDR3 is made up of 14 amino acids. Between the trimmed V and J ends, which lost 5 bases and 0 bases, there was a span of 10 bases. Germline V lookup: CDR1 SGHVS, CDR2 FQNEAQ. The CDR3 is CASSAGHANYGYTF. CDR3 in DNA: TGTGCCAGCAGCGCTGGACATGCTAACTATGGCTACACCTTC. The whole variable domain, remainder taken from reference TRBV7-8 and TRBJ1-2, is GAGVSQSPRYKVAKRGQDVALRCDPISGHVSLFWYQQALGQGPEFLTYFQNEAQLDKSGLPSDRFFAERPEGSVSTLKIQRTQQEDSAVYLCASSAGHANYGYTFGSGTRLTVV.

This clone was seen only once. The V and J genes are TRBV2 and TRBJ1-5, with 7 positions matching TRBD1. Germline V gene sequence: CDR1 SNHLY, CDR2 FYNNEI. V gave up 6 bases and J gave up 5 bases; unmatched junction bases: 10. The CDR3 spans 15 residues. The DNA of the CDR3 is TGTGCCAGCAGAGATAGGACAGGTATGCATCAGCCCCAGCATTTT. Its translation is CASRDRTGMHQPQHF.